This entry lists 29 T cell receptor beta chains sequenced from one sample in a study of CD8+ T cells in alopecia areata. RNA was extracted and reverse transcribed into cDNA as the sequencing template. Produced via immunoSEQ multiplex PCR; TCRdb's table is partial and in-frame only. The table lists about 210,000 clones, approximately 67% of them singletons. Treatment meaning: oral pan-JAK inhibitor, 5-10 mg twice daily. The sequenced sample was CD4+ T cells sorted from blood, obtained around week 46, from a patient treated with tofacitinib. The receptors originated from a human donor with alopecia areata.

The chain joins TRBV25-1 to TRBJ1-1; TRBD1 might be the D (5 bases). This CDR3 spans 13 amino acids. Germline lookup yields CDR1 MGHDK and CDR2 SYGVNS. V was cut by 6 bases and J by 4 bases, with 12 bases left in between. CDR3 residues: CASSMGGVTEAFF. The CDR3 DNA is TGTGCCAGCAGCATGGGGGGGGTCACTGAAGCTTTCTTT.

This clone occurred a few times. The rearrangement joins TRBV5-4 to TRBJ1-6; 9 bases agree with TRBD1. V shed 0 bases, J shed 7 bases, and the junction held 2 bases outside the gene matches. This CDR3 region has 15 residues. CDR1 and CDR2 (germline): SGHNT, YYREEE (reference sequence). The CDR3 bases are TGTGCCAGCAGCTTGGGGGGACAGGGCAATTCACCCCTCCACTTT. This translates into CASSLGGQGNSPLHF.

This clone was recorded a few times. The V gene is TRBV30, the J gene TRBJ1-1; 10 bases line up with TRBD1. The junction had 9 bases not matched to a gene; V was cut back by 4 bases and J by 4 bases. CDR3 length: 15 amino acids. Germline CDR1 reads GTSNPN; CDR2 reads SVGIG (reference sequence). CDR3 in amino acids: CAWTTLGQGVTEAFF. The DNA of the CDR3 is TGTGCCTGGACGACCCTCGGACAGGGGGTCACTGAAGCTTTCTTT.

In nucleotides, the CDR3 is TGTGCCAGCACCTCCCCGGGACAGGGGGACACCGGGGAGCTGTTTTTT. Its translation is CASTSPGQGDTGELFF. The chain has TRBV28 and TRBJ2-2; TRBD1 matches 11 bases. The CDR3 is 16 amino acids. CDR1 and CDR2 from the germline V gene are MDHEN and SYDVKM. With 7 bases clipped from V and 3 bases from J, the junction kept 7 bases outside the gene matches.

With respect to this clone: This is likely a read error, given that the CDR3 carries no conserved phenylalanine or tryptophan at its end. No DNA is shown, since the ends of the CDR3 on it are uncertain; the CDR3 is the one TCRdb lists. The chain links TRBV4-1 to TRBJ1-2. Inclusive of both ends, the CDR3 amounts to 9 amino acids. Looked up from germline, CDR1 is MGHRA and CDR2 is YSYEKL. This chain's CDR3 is CASSQCVGL.

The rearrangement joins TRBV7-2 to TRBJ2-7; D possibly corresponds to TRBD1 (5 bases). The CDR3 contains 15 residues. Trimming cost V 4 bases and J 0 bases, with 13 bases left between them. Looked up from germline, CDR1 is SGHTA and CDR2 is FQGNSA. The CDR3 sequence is CASSYEDRPSYEQYF. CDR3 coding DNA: TGTGCCAGCAGCTACGAAGACAGACCCTCCTACGAGCAGTACTTC.

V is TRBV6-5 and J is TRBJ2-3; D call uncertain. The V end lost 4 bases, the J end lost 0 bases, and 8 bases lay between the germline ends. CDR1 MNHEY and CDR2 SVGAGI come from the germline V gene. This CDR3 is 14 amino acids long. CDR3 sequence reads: CASSLLGSTDTQYF. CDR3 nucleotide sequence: TGTGCCAGCAGTTTGCTGGGGAGCACAGATACGCAGTATTTT.

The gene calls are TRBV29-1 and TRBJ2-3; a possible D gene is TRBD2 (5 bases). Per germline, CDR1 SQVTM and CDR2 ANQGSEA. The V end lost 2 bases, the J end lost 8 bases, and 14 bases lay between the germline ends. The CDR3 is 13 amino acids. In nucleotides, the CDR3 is TGCAGCGTTGAAACGCTGATCGAGGGTACGCAGTATTTT. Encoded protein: CSVETLIEGTQYF.

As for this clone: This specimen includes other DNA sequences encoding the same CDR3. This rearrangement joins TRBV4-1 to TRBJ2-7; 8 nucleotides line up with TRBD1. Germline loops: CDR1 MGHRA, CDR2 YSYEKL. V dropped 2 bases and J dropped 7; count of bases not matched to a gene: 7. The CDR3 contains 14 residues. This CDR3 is CASSQPRTGREQYF. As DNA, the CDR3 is TGCGCCAGCAGCCAACCCCGGACAGGGAGGGAGCAGTACTTC.

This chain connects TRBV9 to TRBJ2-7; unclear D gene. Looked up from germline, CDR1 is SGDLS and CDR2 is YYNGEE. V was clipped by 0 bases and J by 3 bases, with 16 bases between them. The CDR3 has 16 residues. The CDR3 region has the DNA TGTGCCAGCAGCGTAGAGGGCAGCCAGAATCTCTACGAGCAGTACTTC. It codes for CASSVEGSQNLYEQYF.

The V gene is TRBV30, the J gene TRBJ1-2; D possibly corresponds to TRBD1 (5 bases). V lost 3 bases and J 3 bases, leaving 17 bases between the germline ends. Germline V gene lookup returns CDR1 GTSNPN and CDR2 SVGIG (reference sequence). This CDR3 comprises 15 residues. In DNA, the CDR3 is TGTGCCTGGAGGACGGTGGGGGGATTCGACTATGGCTACACCTTC. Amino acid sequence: CAWRTVGGFDYGYTF. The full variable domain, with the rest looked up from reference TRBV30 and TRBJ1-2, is SQTIHQWPATLVQPVGSPLSLECTVEGTSNPNLYWYRQAAGRGLQLLFYSVGIGQISSEVPQNLSASRPQDRQFILSSKKLLLSDSGFYLCAWRTVGGFDYGYTFGSGTRLTVV.

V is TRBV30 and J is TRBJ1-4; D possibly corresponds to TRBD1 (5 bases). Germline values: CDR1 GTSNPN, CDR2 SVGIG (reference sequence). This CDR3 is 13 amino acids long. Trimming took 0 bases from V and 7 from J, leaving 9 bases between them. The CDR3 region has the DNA TGTGCCTGGAGTGTGAGGACATCTGAAAAACTGTTTTTT. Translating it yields CAWSVRTSEKLFF.

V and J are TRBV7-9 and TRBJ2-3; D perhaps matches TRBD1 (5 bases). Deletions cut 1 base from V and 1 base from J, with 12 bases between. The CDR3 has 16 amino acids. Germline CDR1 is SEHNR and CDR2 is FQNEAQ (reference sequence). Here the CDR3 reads CASSLGLTDGTDTQYF. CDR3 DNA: TGTGCCAGCAGCTTAGGCTTGACAGACGGCACAGATACGCAGTATTTT.

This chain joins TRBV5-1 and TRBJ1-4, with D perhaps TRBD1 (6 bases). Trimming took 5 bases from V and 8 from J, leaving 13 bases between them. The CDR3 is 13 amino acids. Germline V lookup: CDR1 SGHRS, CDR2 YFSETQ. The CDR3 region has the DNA TGCGCCAGCAGGGAGGGGGACTTCGAAAAACTGTTTTTT. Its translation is CASREGDFEKLFF.

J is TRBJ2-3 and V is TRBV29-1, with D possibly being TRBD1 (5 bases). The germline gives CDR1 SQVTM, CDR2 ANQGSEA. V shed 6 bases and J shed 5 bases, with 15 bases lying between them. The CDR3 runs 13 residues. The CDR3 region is CSVKTDARDTQYF. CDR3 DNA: TGCAGCGTGAAGACAGACGCACGAGATACGCAGTATTTT.

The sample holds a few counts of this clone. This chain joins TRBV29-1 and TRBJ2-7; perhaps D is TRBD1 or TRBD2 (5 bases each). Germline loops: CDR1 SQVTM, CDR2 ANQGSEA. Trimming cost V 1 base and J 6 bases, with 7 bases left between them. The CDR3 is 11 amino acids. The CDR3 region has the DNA TGCAGCGTTGAAGTAGGGACCGAGCAGTACTTC. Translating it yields CSVEVGTEQYF.

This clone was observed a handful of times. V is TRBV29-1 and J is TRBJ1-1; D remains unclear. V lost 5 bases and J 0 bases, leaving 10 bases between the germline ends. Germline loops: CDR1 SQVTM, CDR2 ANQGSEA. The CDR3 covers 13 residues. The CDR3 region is CSVYSNMNTEAFF. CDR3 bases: TGCAGCGTTTACAGCAACATGAACACTGAAGCTTTCTTT.

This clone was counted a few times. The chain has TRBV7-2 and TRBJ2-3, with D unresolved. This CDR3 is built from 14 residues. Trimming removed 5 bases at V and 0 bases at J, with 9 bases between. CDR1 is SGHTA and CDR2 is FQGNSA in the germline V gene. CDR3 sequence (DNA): TGTGCCAGCAGCAACAGACTGAGCACAGATACGCAGTATTTT. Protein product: CASSNRLSTDTQYF.

The CDR3, as DNA: TGCGCCAGCAGCCAAGGATTGGGGGGAAACACAGATACGCAGTATTTT. Amino acid sequence: CASSQGLGGNTDTQYF. This chain joins TRBV4-3 and TRBJ2-3; TRBD2 is a possible D gene (6 bases). The germline V gene has CDR1 LGHNA and CDR2 YSLEER. V lost 1 base, J lost 2 bases, and 13 bases lay in between. This CDR3 has 16 amino acids.

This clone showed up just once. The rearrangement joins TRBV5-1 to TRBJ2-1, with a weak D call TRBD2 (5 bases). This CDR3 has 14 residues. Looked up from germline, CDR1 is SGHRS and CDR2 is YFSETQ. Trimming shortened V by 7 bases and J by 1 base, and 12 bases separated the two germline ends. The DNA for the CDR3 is TGCGCCAGCCAATCGGGGAGATCCTACAATGAGCAGTTCTTC. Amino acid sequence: CASQSGRSYNEQFF. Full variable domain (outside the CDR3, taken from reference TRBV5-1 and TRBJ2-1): KAGVTQTPRYLIKTRGQQVTLSCSPISGHRSVSWYQQTPGQGLQFLFEYFSETQRNKGNFPGRFSGRQFSNSRSEMNVSTLELGDSALYLCASQSGRSYNEQFFGPGTRLTVL.

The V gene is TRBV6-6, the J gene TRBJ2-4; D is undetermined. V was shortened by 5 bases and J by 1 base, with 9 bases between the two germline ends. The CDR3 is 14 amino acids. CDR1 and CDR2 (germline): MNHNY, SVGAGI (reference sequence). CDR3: CASSASRAKNIQYF. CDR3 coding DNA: TGTGCCAGCAGTGCCTCTAGGGCCAAAAACATTCAGTACTTC.

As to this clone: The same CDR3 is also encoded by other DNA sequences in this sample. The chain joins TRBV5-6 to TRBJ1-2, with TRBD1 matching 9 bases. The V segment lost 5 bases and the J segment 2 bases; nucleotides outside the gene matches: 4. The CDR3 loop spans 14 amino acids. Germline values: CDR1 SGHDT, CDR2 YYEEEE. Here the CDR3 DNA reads TGTGCCAGCAGTCCCGGACAGGGGAACTATGGCTACACCTTC. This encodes CASSPGQGNYGYTF.

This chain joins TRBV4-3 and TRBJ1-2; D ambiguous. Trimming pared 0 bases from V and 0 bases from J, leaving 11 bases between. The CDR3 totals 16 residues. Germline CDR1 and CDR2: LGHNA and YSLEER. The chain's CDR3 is CASSQDLRSTNYGYTF. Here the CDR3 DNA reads TGCGCCAGCAGCCAAGATCTGCGGAGTACTAACTATGGCTACACCTTC.

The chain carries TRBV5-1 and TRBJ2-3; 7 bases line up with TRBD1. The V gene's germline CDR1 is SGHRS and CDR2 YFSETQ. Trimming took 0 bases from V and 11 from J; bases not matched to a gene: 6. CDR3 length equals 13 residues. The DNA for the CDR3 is TGCGCCAGCAGCTTGGATACAGGGGTCCGGCAGTATTTT. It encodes CASSLDTGVRQYF.

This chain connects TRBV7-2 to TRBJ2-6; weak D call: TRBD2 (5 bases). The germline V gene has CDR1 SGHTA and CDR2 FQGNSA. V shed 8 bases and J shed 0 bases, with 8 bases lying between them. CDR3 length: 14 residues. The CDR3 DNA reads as TGTGCCAGCGAAGCGGTCTCTGGGGCCAACGTCCTGACTTTC. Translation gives CASEAVSGANVLTF.

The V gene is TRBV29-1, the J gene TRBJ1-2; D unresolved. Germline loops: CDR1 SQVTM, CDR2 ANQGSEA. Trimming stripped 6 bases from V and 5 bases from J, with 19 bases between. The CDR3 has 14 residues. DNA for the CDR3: TGCAGCGTCGAGAAAGTACCGTCCGCATATGGCTACACCTTC. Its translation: CSVEKVPSAYGYTF. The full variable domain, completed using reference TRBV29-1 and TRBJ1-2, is SAVISQKPSRDICQRGTSLTIQCQVDSQVTMMFWYRQQPGQSLTLIATANQGSEATYESGFVIDKFPISRPNLTFSTLTVSNMSPEDSSIYLCSVEKVPSAYGYTFGSGTRLTVV.

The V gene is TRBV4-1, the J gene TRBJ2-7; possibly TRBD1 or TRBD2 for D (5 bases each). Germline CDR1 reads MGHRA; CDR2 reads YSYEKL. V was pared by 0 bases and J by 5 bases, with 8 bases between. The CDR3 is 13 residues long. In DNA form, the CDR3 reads TGCGCCAGCAGCCAAGACGAGGGGCACGAGCAGTACTTC. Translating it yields CASSQDEGHEQYF.

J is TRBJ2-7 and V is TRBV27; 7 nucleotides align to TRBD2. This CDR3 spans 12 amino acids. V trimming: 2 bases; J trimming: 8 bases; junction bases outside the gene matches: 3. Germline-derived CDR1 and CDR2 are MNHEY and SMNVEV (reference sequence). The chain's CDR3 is CASSLGEGKQYF. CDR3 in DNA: TGTGCCAGCAGTTTAGGGGAGGGTAAGCAGTACTTC.

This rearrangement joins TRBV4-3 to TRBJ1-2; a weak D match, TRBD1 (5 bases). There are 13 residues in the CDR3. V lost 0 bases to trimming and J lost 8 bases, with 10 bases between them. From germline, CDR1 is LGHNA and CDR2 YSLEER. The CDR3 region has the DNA TGCGCCAGCAGCCAAGATAGGAGGGGAGGCTACACCTTC. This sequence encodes CASSQDRRGGYTF.